These T cell receptor beta chains were read from a single sample in a study of T cells in localized non-small cell lung cancer. Sequencing was performed with immunoSEQ multiplex PCR; in TCRdb, only in-frame clones are kept and a portion is missing. The sample lists around 96,000 clones; approximately 91% were seen once. The sample consisted of PBMCs, taken before any cancer treatment. The receptors shown here come from a woman between 40 and 69 years old with stage II squamous cell lung carcinoma. CDR3s include the opening cysteine and the closing phenylalanine or tryptophan. The order of the fields is clone size, V gene, J gene, CDR3 protein. The size entry is marked missing in some rows and otherwise reads once, few, many or a size class.

>-|TRBV5-4|TRBJ1-4
CASSPEGATNEKLFF
>-|TRBV4-1|TRBJ2-7
CASSHTSGVYEQYF
>-|TRBV5-4|TRBJ2-5
CASSLVRAETQYF
>-|TRBV5-1|TRBJ2-2
CASSTWTGKVAGELFF
>-|TRBV19|TRBJ1-2
CASSPPGGAVSGYTF
>-|TRBV19|TRBJ1-1
CASNEDNTEAFF
>-|TRBV19|TRBJ2-5
CASSIGGTSGKETQYF
>few|TRBV10-3|TRBJ1-2
CAISAPGQGGGYTF
>-|TRBV28|TRBJ2-7
CASSFPPVHEQYF
>-|TRBV6-6|TRBJ1-5
CASRKGVTDQPQHF
>-|TRBV5-6|TRBJ1-2
CASSLGYGYTF
>-|TRBV28|TRBJ1-5
CASSDRRGRGQPQHF
>few|TRBV6-1|TRBJ1-6
CATNWGIGSPLHF
>-|TRBV5-4|TRBJ2-1
CASSRLLAANSYNEQFF
>-|TRBV19|TRBJ1-2
CASSIVGTGYSSAGYTF
>-|TRBV5-6|TRBJ2-3
CASMPWGADTQYF
>-|TRBV7-9|TRBJ2-3
CASSLGEVSDTQYF
>-|TRBV5-4|TRBJ2-1
CASSLGEISYNEQFF
>-|TRBV5-4|TRBJ2-7
CASSLVPAYEQYF
>-|TRBV6-5|TRBJ1-5
CASRAGASNQPQHF
>-|TRBV27|TRBJ2-3
CASSSGTSGSGTQYF
>-|TRBV7-2|TRBJ2-5
CASSRGLRTTQETQYF
>-|TRBV6-5|TRBJ1-6
CASSQGNYNSPLHF
>-|TRBV5-4|TRBJ1-2
CASSRGGFLSGYTF
>-|TRBV11-2|TRBJ1-1
CASSLKVGGNTEAFF
>-|TRBV30|TRBJ1-2
CAWSGGQGLVYTF
>once|TRBV5-6|TRBJ1-1
CASSWGQGGWNTEAFF
>-|TRBV5-1|TRBJ2-1
CASGTENYNEQFF
>few|TRBV11-3|TRBJ1-3
CASSSHRDGNTIYF
>-|TRBV19|TRBJ2-7
CASSISGQKQYEQYF
>-|TRBV5-1|TRBJ2-1
CASSLESFRSSYNEQFF
>-|TRBV5-1|TRBJ2-3
CASSSRGGRATDTQYF
>few|TRBV11-1|TRBJ2-5
CASSLEAEETQYF
>-|TRBV7-9|TRBJ1-1
CASSLGQGAFF
>-|TRBV5-1|TRBJ2-6
CASSLAGSGANVLTF
>-|TRBV29-1|TRBJ2-5
CSVSGWETQYF
>-|TRBV5-1|TRBJ2-3
CASSLVGTGGTDTQYF